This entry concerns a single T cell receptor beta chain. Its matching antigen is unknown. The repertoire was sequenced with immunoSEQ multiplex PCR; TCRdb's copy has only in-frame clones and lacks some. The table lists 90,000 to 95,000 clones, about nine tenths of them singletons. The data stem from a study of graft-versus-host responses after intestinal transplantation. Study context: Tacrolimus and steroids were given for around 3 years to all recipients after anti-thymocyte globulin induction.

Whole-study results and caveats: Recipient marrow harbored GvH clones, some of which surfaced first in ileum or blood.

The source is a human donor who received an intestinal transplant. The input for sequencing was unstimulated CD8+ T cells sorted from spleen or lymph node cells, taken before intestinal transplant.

In nucleotides, the CDR3 is TGTGCCAGCAGTCGAGGACAGGGCTACGAGCAGTACTTC. This gives the protein CASSRGQGYEQYF. The chain has TRBV7-9 and TRBJ2-7, with 8 bases that match TRBD1. Germline V CDR1 and CDR2: SEHNR, FQNEAQ (reference sequence). This CDR3 is built from 13 residues. After removal of 6 bases from V and 3 bases from J, the junction contained 4 bases not matched to a gene. The variable domain in full, with the rest retrieved from reference TRBV7-9 and TRBJ2-7, is DTGVSQNPRHKITKRGQNVTFRCDPISEHNRLYWYRQTLGQGPEFLTYFQNEAQLEKSRLLSDRFSAERPKGSFSTLEIQRTEQGDSAMYLCASSRGQGYEQYFGPGTRLTVT.